This section outlines one TCR beta chain sequence together with its context. Its antigen remains unidentified. This entry is derived from a study of regulatory T cells in long-lasting Graves disease. Study-wide background: Patients newly diagnosed with Graves' had been on antithyroid drugs for under 3 months.

Described time point: newly diagnosed GD, antithyroid drugs for less than 3 months. Construction of the TCR library relied on RNA isolated from PBMCs. Germline V gene data show CDR1 as SEHNR and CDR2 as FQNEAQ (reference sequence). Trimming cost V 5 bases and J 0 bases, with 8 bases left between them. This CDR3 has 15 amino acids. Points from the study as a whole: A reduction in accuracy may have resulted from the small sample size.

CDR3-region Arm-PCR and iRepertoire HTBI primers produced the TCR beta libraries. TCRdb fed the multiplex PCR reads into MiXCR, producing one record per CDR3 protein. This sample yields some 560,000 distinct CDR3 sequences, of which 15% to 20% are seen a single time; just under 25% belongs to the top ten. These sequences were also reported in another study, on T cells in Graves' hyperthyroidism and ophthalmopathy. As reported in that work: First-round RT-PCR with HTBI primers amplified the TCR CDR3 region.

The clonotype originates from a woman aged 40 to 65 with Graves disease. Source: peripheral blood mononuclear cells (PBMCs), taken at new diagnosis, from a patient treated with antithyroid drugs. V gene TRBV7-9 combines with J gene TRBJ1-6, with D unclear. Here the CDR3 DNA reads TGTGCCAGCAGCGGGAGCGCCTCCTATAATTCACCCCTCCACTTT. Amino acid sequence: CASSGSASYNSPLHF.